This is a list of T cell receptor beta chains from one sample in a study of blood T cell repertoires in COVID-19. Sequencing was performed with immunoSEQ multiplex PCR; in TCRdb, only in-frame clones are kept and a portion is missing. The sample holds 150,000 to 200,000 clones, roughly 86% seen once. The sequencing input was peripheral blood. These receptors were collected from a woman aged 80 or over with COVID-19, enrolled during active disease. Both conserved end residues are part of each CDR3. A D gene is named only where the DNA matches it firmly. Size is omitted from some rows. Given values are once, few, many or a class for expanded clones.

abundance,v_gene,d_gene,j_gene,CDR3aa,CDR3nt
.,TRBV4-3,TRBD1,TRBJ2-7,CASSPGTGNPLKYF,TGCGCCAGCAGCCCCGGGACAGGGAACCCCCTTAAGTACTTC
once,TRBV4-3,TRBD1,TRBJ1-4,CASSQETGGRGKLFF,TGCGCCAGCAGCCAAGAGACAGGGGGAAGGGGAAAACTGTTTTTT
once,TRBV27,TRBD1,TRBJ2-7,CASSWDRRYEQYF,TGTGCCAGCAGTTGGGACAGGAGGTACGAGCAGTACTTC
once,TRBV7-3,.,TRBJ2-1,CASSLKLDEQFF,TGTGCCAGCAGCCTTAAATTAGATGAGCAGTTCTTC
.,TRBV11-2,TRBD1,TRBJ2-1,CASSPPGGSYNEQFF,TGTGCCAGCAGCCCCCCAGGGGGCTCCTACAATGAGCAGTTCTTC
once,TRBV3-1/TRBV3-2,.,TRBJ1-2,CASSNSGYGYTF,TGTGCCAGCAGCAATTCAGGGTATGGCTACACCTTC
.,TRBV11-3,.,TRBJ1-3,CASSHGSPPSSGNTIYF,TGTGCCAGCAGCCATGGGAGCCCCCCGAGCTCTGGAAACACCATATATTTT
few,TRBV27,TRBD2,TRBJ2-5,CASSLYSGKETQYF,TGTGCCAGCAGTTTGTATAGCGGGAAGGAGACCCAGTACTTC
.,TRBV7-3,TRBD2,TRBJ2-3,CASSYGLAATDTQYF,TGTGCCAGCAGCTACGGACTAGCGGCCACAGATACGCAGTATTTT
few,TRBV7-2,.,TRBJ1-4,CASTPRGGEKLFF,TGTGCCAGCACCCCGCGGGGGGGGGAAAAACTGTTTTTT
.,TRBV10-2,TRBD2,TRBJ2-1,CASNGGRGNEQFF,TGCGCCAGCAACGGCGGGAGGGGGAATGAGCAGTTCTTC
.,TRBV18,TRBD1,TRBJ2-7,CASSPSGTEAYEQYF,TGTGCCAGCTCACCATCTGGGACAGAGGCCTACGAGCAGTACTTC
.,TRBV6-5,.,TRBJ1-4,CASSYSRDSFGKLFF,TGTGCCAGCAGTTACTCGAGAGACAGCTTTGGAAAACTGTTTTTT
once,TRBV13,TRBD2,TRBJ2-3,CASSLAGGDFTDTQYF,TGTGCCAGCAGCTTGGCGGGGGGGGACTTCACAGATACGCAGTATTTT
.,TRBV7-9,.,TRBJ2-2,CASSPGSDTGELFF,TGTGCCAGCTCCCCGGGGAGCGACACCGGGGAGCTGTTTTTT
.,TRBV28,TRBD1,TRBJ2-3,CASSFLIPGRQGARTDTQYF,TGTGCCAGCAGTTTCCTTATTCCTGGGAGACAGGGGGCGAGAACAGATACGCAGTATTTT
.,TRBV30,.,TRBJ1-2,CAWSVKQGGGYTF,TGTGCCTGGAGTGTAAAGCAGGGCGGTGGCTACACCTTC
.,TRBV6-2/TRBV6-3,TRBD2,TRBJ2-5,CASSYSSGGAGKTQYF,TGTGCCAGCAGTTACTCGAGCGGGGGGGCCGGAAAGACCCAGTACTTC
.,TRBV5-1,TRBD2,TRBJ2-2,CASSRTPGLAYTGELFF,TGCGCCAGCAGTCGTACGCCGGGACTAGCGTACACCGGGGAGCTGTTTTTT
.,TRBV6-5,.,TRBJ1-2,CASRGAVASNYGYTF,TGTGCCAGCAGGGGGGCCGTCGCTTCTAACTATGGCTACACCTTC
.,TRBV5-5,TRBD2,TRBJ2-3,CASSLPGAGLAVHTQYF,TGTGCCAGCAGCTTACCAGGTGCGGGACTAGCTGTTCATACGCAGTATTTT
.,TRBV10-3,.,TRBJ2-5,CAISELGGGVAINQETQYF,TGTGCCATCAGTGAGTTGGGGGGAGGAGTAGCAATAAATCAAGAGACCCAGTACTTC
.,TRBV3-1/TRBV3-2,TRBD2,TRBJ2-5,CASSQLGLQGVTSGPLRETQYF,TGTGCCAGCAGCCAACTCGGTCTCCAGGGGGTGACTAGCGGCCCACTCCGTGAGACCCAGTACTTC
.,TRBV3-1/TRBV3-2,.,TRBJ2-5,CASSRGGRYQETQYF,TGTGCCAGCAGCCGGGGGGGGCGGTACCAAGAGACCCAGTACTTC
.,TRBV30,.,TRBJ2-2,CAWSGLNTGELFF,TGTGCCTGGAGCGGACTTAACACCGGGGAGCTGTTTTTT
.,TRBV11-2,.,TRBJ1-1,CASSAMRGRSEAFF,TGTGCCAGCAGCGCCATGCGGGGTAGATCTGAAGCTTTCTTT
.,TRBV12-5,TRBD1,TRBJ2-3,CASGWTGSMDTQYF,TGTGCTAGTGGTTGGACAGGGTCGATGGATACGCAGTATTTT
.,TRBV2,.,TRBJ2-1,CASSVGRSYNEQFF,TGTGCCAGCAGTGTTGGGCGAAGTTACAATGAGCAGTTCTTC
.,TRBV4-3,TRBD2,TRBJ2-7,CASSPGRGGISYEQYF,TGCGCCAGCAGCCCCGGGCGGGGGGGAATCTCCTACGAGCAGTACTTC
.,TRBV18,TRBD2,TRBJ2-5,CASSLGTSGRVETQYF,TGTGCCAGCTCACTCGGGACTAGCGGGAGAGTAGAGACCCAGTACTTC
.,TRBV5-1,TRBD1,TRBJ2-1,CASSYTGQSTYNEQFF,TGCGCCAGCAGCTATACGGGACAGAGTACCTACAATGAGCAGTTCTTC
.,TRBV18,TRBD1,TRBJ2-5,CASSPPRTGGQETQYF,TGTGCCAGCTCACCACCCAGGACAGGGGGACAAGAGACCCAGTACTTC
.,TRBV28,.,TRBJ1-5,CASKTGQTRNQPQHF,TGTGCCAGCAAAACAGGGCAAACCAGGAATCAGCCCCAGCATTTT